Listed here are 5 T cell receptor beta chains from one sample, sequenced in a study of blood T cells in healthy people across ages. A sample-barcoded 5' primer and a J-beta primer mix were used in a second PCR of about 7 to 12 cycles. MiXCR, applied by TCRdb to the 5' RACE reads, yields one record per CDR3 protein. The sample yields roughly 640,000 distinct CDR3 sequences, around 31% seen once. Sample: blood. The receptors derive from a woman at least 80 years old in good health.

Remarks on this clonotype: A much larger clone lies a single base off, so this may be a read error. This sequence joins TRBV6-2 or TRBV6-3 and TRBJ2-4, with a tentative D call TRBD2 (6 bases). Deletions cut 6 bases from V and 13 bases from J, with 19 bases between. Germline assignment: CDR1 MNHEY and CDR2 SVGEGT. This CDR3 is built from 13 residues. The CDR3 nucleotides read TGTGCCAGCAGCAGAAGCGGGTCCTACGGGCAGTACTTC. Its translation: CASSRSGSYGQYF.

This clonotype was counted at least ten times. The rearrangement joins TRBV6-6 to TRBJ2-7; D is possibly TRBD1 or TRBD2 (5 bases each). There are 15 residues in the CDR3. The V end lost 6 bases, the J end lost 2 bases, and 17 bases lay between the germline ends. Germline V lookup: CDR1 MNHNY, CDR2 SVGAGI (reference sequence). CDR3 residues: CASSQTEGFAYEQYF. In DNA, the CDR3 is TGTGCCAGCAGCCAGACCGAGGGGTTTGCCTACGAGCAGTACTTC.

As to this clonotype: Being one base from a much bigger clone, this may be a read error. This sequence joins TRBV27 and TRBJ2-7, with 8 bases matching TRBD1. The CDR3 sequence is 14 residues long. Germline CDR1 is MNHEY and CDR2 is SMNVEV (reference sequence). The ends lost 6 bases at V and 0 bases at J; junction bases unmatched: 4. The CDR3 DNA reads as TGTGCCAGCAGGCCGACAGGGGTCTCCTACGAGCAGTACTTC. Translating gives CASRPTGVSYEQYF.

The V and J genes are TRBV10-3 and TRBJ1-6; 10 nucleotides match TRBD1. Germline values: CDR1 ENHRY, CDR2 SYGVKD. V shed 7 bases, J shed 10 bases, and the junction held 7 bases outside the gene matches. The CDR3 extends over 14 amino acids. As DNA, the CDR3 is TGTGCCATCAAGTCGGGACAGGGGAACTCACCCCTCCACTTT. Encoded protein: CAIKSGQGNSPLHF.

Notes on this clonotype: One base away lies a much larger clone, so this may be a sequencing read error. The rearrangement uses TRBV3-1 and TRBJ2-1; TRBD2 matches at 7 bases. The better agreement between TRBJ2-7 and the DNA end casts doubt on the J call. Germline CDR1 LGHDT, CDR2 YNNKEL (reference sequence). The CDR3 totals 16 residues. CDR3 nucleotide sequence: TGTGCCAGCAGCCTAAGCGGGATAAGCTCCTACAATGAGCAGTACTTC. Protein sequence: CASSLSGISSYNEQYF.